This T cell receptor (beta chain) was captured by sequencing in a study of T cell responses to AZD1222 COVID-19 vaccine. Overall study results and limits: Donors in the cohort were predominantly white British and more often female, and clonal diversity was possibly underestimated.

Generated by immunoSEQ multiplex PCR, the TCRdb table keeps only in-frame clones and is missing some. The sample lists roughly 180,000 clones, 90% seen once, with approximately 3% in the top ten. In germline, CDR1 is SGDLS, CDR2 YYNGEE. V gave up 10 bases and J gave up 8 bases, with 15 bases separating them. This CDR3 has 12 residues. The sample holds one count of this clone. Its antigen is not identified. This TCR derives from an adult in good health. The source was peripheral blood, collected on day 0 of AZD1222 vaccination. The chain uses TRBV9 and TRBJ1-4, with a possible D match to TRBD1 (6 bases). The CDR3 sequence is CARPGAGEKLFF. CDR3 coding DNA: TGTGCCCGCCCAGGGGCGGGGGAAAAACTGTTTTTT.